This T cell receptor beta chain was profiled in a study of blood T cells in healthy people across ages. Whole-study findings and limits: Older individuals had lower TCR beta diversity per million T cells (the decline was roughly linear). Any changes in expanded clonotypes were possibly confounded, as donor CMV status remained unknown.

The authors ran a second PCR of 7 to 11 cycles using a sample-barcoded 5' primer and a J-beta primer mix. Each cDNA was tagged by a template-switch adaptor containing 12 random nucleotides. Any given sample supplied a minimum of 3 million CDR3-containing paired-end reads. From the 5' RACE reads, TCRdb called clonotypes with MiXCR, one entry per CDR3 protein. The sample yields over a million distinct CDR3 sequences, under 45% seen once. Only one count was recorded for this clonotype. Its antigen is not identified. The V end was cut by 5 bases, the J end by 0 bases, with 11 bases between. The CDR3 has 14 amino acids. Germline V CDR1 and CDR2: MDHEN, SYDVKM.

The specimen was blood. This sequence originates from a woman in her sixties or seventies in good health. The rearrangement uses TRBV28 and TRBJ2-7; D gene unclear. The DNA for the CDR3 is TGTGCCAGCAGTAGCGTGAGGTCCTCCTACGAGCAGTACTTC. This gives the protein CASSSVRSSYEQYF.